Reported below is one T cell receptor beta chain. In the source study's methods: Scientists estimated how many nucleated cells there were by amplifying reference gene primers. Generated by immunoSEQ multiplex PCR, the TCRdb table keeps only in-frame clones and is missing some. V and J calls and clone size are given by that table; D and trimming were obtained from the DNA. The sample comprises tens of thousands of clones, 85% to 90% of which are singletons, and 13% to 15% rests with the top ten. Trimming removed 6 bases from V and 6 bases from J; junction bases left unmatched: 14. Germline V lookup: CDR1 MDHEN, CDR2 SYDVKM. The length of the CDR3 is 15 residues. This record comes from a study of blood T cell repertoires in COVID-19. Across the study: COVID-19 samples collected from the United States, Italy and Spain covered acute and convalescent phases. The analysed material was cDNA or gDNA that came from T cells, B-cell-depleted T cells, or PBMCs.

This chain joins TRBV28 and TRBJ2-7, with 7 bases matching TRBD1. The sequence was obtained from a human donor with active COVID-19. The donor label of this sample is uncertain. Sequencing was performed on peripheral blood. As DNA, the CDR3 is TGTGCCAGCAGCTCCGCCGGGACAGATCGTCTCGAGCAGTACTTC. This sequence encodes CASSSAGTDRLEQYF.